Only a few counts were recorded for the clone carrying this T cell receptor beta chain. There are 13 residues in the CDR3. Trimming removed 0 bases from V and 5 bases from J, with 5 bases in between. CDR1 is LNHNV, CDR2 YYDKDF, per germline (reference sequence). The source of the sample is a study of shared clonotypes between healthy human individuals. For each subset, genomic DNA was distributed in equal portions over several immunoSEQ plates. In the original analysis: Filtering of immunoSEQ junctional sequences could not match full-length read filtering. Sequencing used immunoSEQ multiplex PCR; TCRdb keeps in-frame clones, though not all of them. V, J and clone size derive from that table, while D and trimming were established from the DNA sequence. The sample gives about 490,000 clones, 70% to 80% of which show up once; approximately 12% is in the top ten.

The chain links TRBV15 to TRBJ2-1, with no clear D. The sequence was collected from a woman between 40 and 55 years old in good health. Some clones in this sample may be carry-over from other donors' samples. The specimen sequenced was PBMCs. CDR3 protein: CATSRDINNEQFF. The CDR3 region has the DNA TGTGCCACCAGCAGAGACATCAACAATGAGCAGTTCTTC.